One and the same sample provided the 27 T cell receptor beta chains below, sequenced in a study of blood T cell repertoires in COVID-19 (dated by TCRdb to 2020 to 2022). The receptor library was made with the immunoSEQ multiplex PCR assay. As stored in TCRdb, this immuneACCESS dataset retains in-frame rearrangements with V and J assigned. A fraction of the clones does not appear; measured against another copy, unresolved V genes explain less than half of the discrepancy, and the remainder lacks a known reason. The sample table shows some 150,000 clones, and roughly four fifths are seen once. In total, the top ten clones hold roughly 8% of the sample. The specimen was peripheral blood. Source of these receptors: a human donor with acute or convalescent COVID-19. The donor label of this sample is uncertain.

V and J are TRBV27 and TRBJ1-5; TRBD1 matches at 9 bases. V trimming: 3 bases; J trimming: 4 bases; junction bases outside the gene matches: 4. The germline V gene encodes CDR1 MNHEY and CDR2 SMNVEV (reference sequence). This CDR3 region has 15 residues. CDR3 in amino acids: CASSFMGQGNQPQHF. The CDR3 bases are TGTGCCAGCAGTTTCATGGGACAGGGAAATCAGCCCCAGCATTTT.

The chain carries TRBV4-1 and TRBJ2-1, with TRBD2 matching 9 bases. V was clipped by 4 bases and J by 8 bases; unmatched bases: 12. Per the germline V gene, CDR1 is MGHRA and CDR2 is YSYEKL. There are 16 residues in the CDR3. Here the CDR3 DNA reads TGCGCCAGCAGCCCGATTAGCGGGGGAGAGTTCCATGAGCAGTTCTTC. Its translation is CASSPISGGEFHEQFF.

The chain employs TRBV7-9 and TRBJ2-5; no definite D call. The CDR3 loop spans 14 amino acids. Between the trimmed V and J ends, which lost 1 base and 2 bases, there was a span of 8 bases. Germline CDR1 SEHNR, CDR2 FQNEAQ (reference sequence). This CDR3 is CASSLVDKQETQYF. The CDR3 DNA sequence: TGTGCCAGCAGCTTAGTTGACAAACAAGAGACCCAGTACTTC.

This clone was observed a few times. V and J are TRBV5-6 and TRBJ2-5; 9 bases map to TRBD2. Germline loops: CDR1 SGHDT, CDR2 YYEEEE. CDR3 length: 14 amino acids. The V gene end was trimmed by 5 bases and the J gene end by 8 bases; junction bases not matched to a gene: 10. CDR3 amino acids: CASSSMRGGDTQYF. DNA of the CDR3: TGTGCCAGCAGTTCCATGCGGGGGGGAGATACCCAGTACTTC.

The V and J genes are TRBV6-4 and TRBJ2-3; 7 nucleotides align to TRBD2. The CDR3 extends over 14 amino acids. With 2 bases clipped from V and 5 bases from J, the junction kept 4 bases outside the gene matches. Germline loops: CDR1 MRHNA, CDR2 SNTAGT. The CDR3 bases are TGTGCCAGCAGTGACCAAGGGGAGGGAGATACGCAGTATTTT. Its translation is CASSDQGEGDTQYF.

V gene TRBV18 combines with J gene TRBJ2-5, with 15 bases matching TRBD2. Germline loops: CDR1 KGHSH, CDR2 LQKENI. There are 16 residues in the CDR3. Unmatched junction bases numbered 2, after V lost 2 bases and J lost 4 bases. For the CDR3, the DNA is TGTGCCAGCTCACCAGTGGGACTAGCGGGAGGAGAGACCCAGTACTTC. Translation: CASSPVGLAGGETQYF.

This clone was seen only a few times. This specimen includes other DNA sequences encoding the same CDR3. V and J are TRBV2 and TRBJ1-2; the D gene is possibly TRBD1 (5 bases). CDR1 and CDR2 from the germline V gene are SNHLY and FYNNEI. V lost 0 bases and J lost 8, with 16 bases in between. The CDR3 totals 15 residues. CDR3 residues: CASSEARDRGGGYTF. CDR3 coding DNA: TGTGCCAGCAGTGAAGCTCGGGATCGCGGGGGGGGCTACACCTTC.

The count of this clone is one. The chain employs TRBV10-3 and TRBJ1-2; 10 bases line up with TRBD1. The J segment lost 0 bases and the V segment lost 10 bases, leaving 11 bases of the junction unmatched. From germline, CDR1 is ENHRY and CDR2 SYGVKD. The CDR3 length is 16 residues. The CDR3 bases are TGTGCCACCGAACCCGGGACAGGGGCGTCTAACTATGGCTACACCTTC. This codes for CATEPGTGASNYGYTF.

The chain links TRBV4-2 to TRBJ1-1; 12 positions agree with TRBD1. The CDR3 is 16 amino acids. Unmatched junction bases numbered 2, after V lost 0 bases and J lost 3 bases. Germline V gene sequence: CDR1 LGHNA, CDR2 YNFKEQ. CDR3 in amino acids: CASSQDGDRGHTEAFF. CDR3 sequence (DNA): TGTGCCAGCAGCCAAGATGGGGACAGGGGGCACACTGAAGCTTTCTTT.

This clone has a count of ten or more. This rearrangement joins TRBV4-1 to TRBJ2-7; possible D gene TRBD2, 6 bases. The CDR3 spans 14 residues. The V and J ends lost 1 base and 7 bases respectively, with 14 bases between them. CDR1 MGHRA and CDR2 YSYEKL come from the germline V gene. The CDR3 nucleotides read TGCGCCAGCAGCCAAGGATGGAGGGTTGGTGAGCAGTACGTC. Translating it yields CASSQGWRVGEQYV.

The V and J genes are TRBV29-1 and TRBJ1-2; no reliable D call. The CDR3 consists of 14 residues. In germline, CDR1 is SQVTM, CDR2 ANQGSEA. V shed 7 bases and J shed 3 bases, with 18 bases lying between them. The CDR3 nucleotides read TGCAGCGCCCGGGGTGGCGGAGGACACTATGGCTACACCTTC. It codes for CSARGGGGHYGYTF.

To note about this clone: The germline gene is not matched at one end of the junction; a read error may be the cause. The chain is built from TRBV5-5 and TRBJ1-5; D possibly corresponds to TRBD1 (5 bases). The CDR3 has 15 residues. Per the germline V gene, CDR1 is SGHKS and CDR2 is YYEKEE (reference sequence). The CDR3 bases are TGTGTCAGCAGCTTAGGGGTAGTGGGGAATCAGCCCCAGCATTTT. It encodes CVSSLGVVGNQPQHF.

The genes are TRBV5-8 and TRBJ1-1, with 7 bases aligning to TRBD1. Germline lookup yields CDR1 SGHTS and CDR2 YDEGEE. This CDR3 region has 14 residues. Trimming removed 0 bases from V and 6 bases from J; junction bases left unmatched: 5. The CDR3 here is CASSLVQGRAEAFF. For the CDR3, the DNA is TGTGCCAGCAGCTTGGTACAGGGGAGAGCTGAAGCTTTCTTT.

A single count supports this clone. V is TRBV9 and J is TRBJ2-1, with 9 nucleotides matching TRBD2. The germline gives CDR1 SGDLS, CDR2 YYNGEE. Trimming removed 3 bases from V and 7 bases from J; junction bases left unmatched: 14. This CDR3 contains 17 residues. The CDR3 loop reads CASSDQYRGLALNEQFF. CDR3 in DNA: TGTGCCAGCAGCGACCAATATCGGGGACTAGCCTTAAATGAGCAGTTCTTC.

This rearrangement joins TRBV7-3 to TRBJ1-4; D possibly corresponds to TRBD1 (5 bases). CDR1 and CDR2 (germline): SGHTA, FQGTGA. This CDR3 is built from 15 residues. V shed 1 base and J shed 8 bases, with 14 bases lying between them. The CDR3 region has the DNA TGTGCCAGCAGCTTAAGTGGGGGTGCGGGGGAAAAACTGTTTTTT. It yields the protein CASSLSGGAGEKLFF.

The chain couples TRBV3-1 (or the pseudogene TRBV3-2) to TRBJ2-5, with D possibly matching TRBD1 (5 bases). Germline V lookup: CDR1 LGHDT, CDR2 YNNKEL (reference sequence). This CDR3 has 14 residues. V lost 2 bases to trimming and J lost 5 bases, with 12 bases between them. CDR3 residues: CASSQQGLRETQYF. DNA of the CDR3: TGTGCCAGCAGCCAACAGGGTCTTCGGGAGACCCAGTACTTC.

The rearrangement uses TRBV5-1 and TRBJ2-2; 12 bases are a match to TRBD1. This CDR3 comprises 15 residues. The V and J ends lost 3 bases and 6 bases, in that order; junction bases with no gene match: 3. The V gene's germline CDR1 is SGHRS and CDR2 YFSETQ. CDR3 in DNA: TGCGCCAGCAGCTCGGGACAGGGGGCGGCCGGGGAGCTGTTTTTT. Protein: CASSSGQGAAGELFF. The full variable domain, its missing parts supplied by reference TRBV5-1 and TRBJ2-2, is KAGVTQTPRYLIKTRGQQVTLSCSPISGHRSVSWYQQTPGQGLQFLFEYFSETQRNKGNFPGRFSGRQFSNSRSEMNVSTLELGDSALYLCASSSGQGAAGELFFGEGSRLTVL.

This chain connects TRBV5-1 to TRBJ2-1; 7 nucleotides line up with TRBD2. Germline lookup yields CDR1 SGHRS and CDR2 YFSETQ. The V segment lost 4 bases and the J segment 1 base; nucleotides outside the gene matches: 8. The CDR3 is 16 amino acids. DNA for the CDR3: TGCGCCAGCAGCGACCAGCCTAGCGGATCCTACAATGAGCAGTTCTTC. Its translation: CASSDQPSGSYNEQFF.

V and J are TRBV5-1 and TRBJ1-1, with TRBD1 as a possible D gene (5 bases). The CDR3 is 17 residues long. CDR1 and CDR2 from the germline V gene are SGHRS and YFSETQ. V shed 0 bases and J shed 0 bases, with 15 bases lying between them. CDR3 region: CASSLAGRANMNTEAFF. CDR3 nucleotides: TGCGCCAGCAGCTTGGCCGGCAGGGCTAATATGAACACTGAAGCTTTCTTT.

The table lists this clone with a count of one. J is TRBJ1-6 and V is TRBV4-1; D gene uncertain. The CDR3 contains 17 residues. Trimming took 0 bases from V and 3 from J, leaving 12 bases between them. The germline CDR1 and CDR2 sequences are MGHRA and YSYEKL. The CDR3 spells CASSQEGGSFYNSPLHF. The DNA of the CDR3 is TGCGCCAGCAGCCAAGAAGGAGGATCCTTCTATAATTCACCCCTCCACTTT.

This clone was seen a single time. V usage is TRBV19 and J usage is TRBJ2-1, with 10 positions matching TRBD1. Germline CDR1 LNHDA, CDR2 SQIVND (reference sequence). With V trimmed by 1 base and J by 2 bases, 5 bases remained unmatched. The CDR3 spans 17 residues. The CDR3 DNA is TGTGCCAGTAGTATAGGGACAGGGGGAGAAACCTACAATGAGCAGTTCTTC. It is translated as CASSIGTGGETYNEQFF.

The V call is TRBV5-4, the J call TRBJ1-3; 9 bases align to TRBD1. The CDR3 length is 14 residues. With V trimmed by 4 bases and J by 8 bases, 7 bases remained unmatched. Per the germline V gene, CDR1 is SGHNT and CDR2 is YYREEE (reference sequence). CDR3 residues: CASSIGTGLDTIYF. CDR3 nucleotide sequence: TGTGCCAGCAGCATCGGGACAGGGCTAGACACCATATATTTT.

This clone showed up just a few times. J is TRBJ1-2 and V is TRBV27, with D perhaps TRBD1 (5 bases). The V gene lost 4 bases and the J gene lost 8 bases, with 20 bases spanning the gap. This CDR3 is built from 15 residues. CDR1 is MNHEY and CDR2 is SMNVEV in the germline V gene (reference sequence). In DNA form, the CDR3 reads TGTGCCAGCAGTTCCCTTAGGGACTATTGGTACGGCTACACCTTC. It specifies CASSSLRDYWYGYTF.

This rearrangement joins TRBV9 to TRBJ1-6, with D possibly TRBD1 on 5 matching bases. With 1 base removed from V and 8 bases from J, the gap between germline ends came to 19 bases. The CDR3 extends over 17 amino acids. The germline CDR1 and CDR2 sequences are SGDLS and YYNGEE. The CDR3 DNA reads TGTGCCAGCAGCGTATACCCAGGGTCCGGGCCTCATTCACCCCTCCACTTT. This gives the protein CASSVYPGSGPHSPLHF. The full variable domain, completed using reference TRBV9 and TRBJ1-6, is DSGVTQTPKHLITATGQRVTLRCSPRSGDLSVYWYQQSLDQGLQFLIQYYNGEERAKGNILERFSAQQFPDLHSELNLSSLELGDSALYFCASSVYPGSGPHSPLHFGNGTRLTVT.

The chain employs TRBV6-5 and TRBJ1-2, with D uncertain. This CDR3 comprises 14 residues. V lost 4 bases to trimming and J lost 0 bases, with 9 bases between them. CDR1 and CDR2 (germline): MNHEY, SVGAGI. The CDR3 spells CASSLLGTNYGYTF. The CDR3 nucleotides are TGTGCCAGCAGTTTACTCGGGACTAACTATGGCTACACCTTC.

A word on this clone: A much larger clone lies a single base off, so this may be a read error. V gene TRBV14 combines with J gene TRBJ1-2, with 7 bases matching TRBD1. Trimming took 6 bases from V and 2 from J; bases not matched to a gene: 3. Germline CDR1 and CDR2: SGHDN and FVKESK. The CDR3 runs 13 residues. CDR3 DNA sequence: TGTGCCAGCAGTCCGGGACAGAACTATGGCTACACCTTC. It is translated as CASSPGQNYGYTF.

The chain recombines TRBV12-3 or TRBV12-4 with TRBJ2-1; perhaps TRBD1 as D (6 bases). The V gene lost 3 bases and the J gene lost 10 bases, with 7 bases spanning the gap. This CDR3 region has 11 residues. The chain's CDR3 is CASSLRGEQFF. CDR3 DNA sequence: TGTGCCAGCAGTTTGAGGGGGGAGCAGTTCTTC.